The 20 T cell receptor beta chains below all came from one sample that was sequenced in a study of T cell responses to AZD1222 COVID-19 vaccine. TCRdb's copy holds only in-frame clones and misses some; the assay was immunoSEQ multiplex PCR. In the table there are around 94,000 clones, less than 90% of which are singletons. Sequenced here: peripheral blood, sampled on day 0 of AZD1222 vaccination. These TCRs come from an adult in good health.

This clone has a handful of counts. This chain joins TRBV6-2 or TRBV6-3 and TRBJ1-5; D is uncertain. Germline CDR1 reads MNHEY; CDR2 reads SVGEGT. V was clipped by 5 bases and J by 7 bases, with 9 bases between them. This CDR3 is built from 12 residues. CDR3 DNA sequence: TGTGCCAGCAGTCCGCAACAGCAGCCCCAGCATTTT. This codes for CASSPQQQPQHF.

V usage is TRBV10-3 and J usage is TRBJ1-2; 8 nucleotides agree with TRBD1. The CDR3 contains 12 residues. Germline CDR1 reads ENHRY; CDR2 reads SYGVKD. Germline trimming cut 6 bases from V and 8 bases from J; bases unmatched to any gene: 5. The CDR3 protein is CAIRTGEEGYTF. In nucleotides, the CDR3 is TGTGCCATCAGGACAGGGGAGGAAGGCTACACCTTC.

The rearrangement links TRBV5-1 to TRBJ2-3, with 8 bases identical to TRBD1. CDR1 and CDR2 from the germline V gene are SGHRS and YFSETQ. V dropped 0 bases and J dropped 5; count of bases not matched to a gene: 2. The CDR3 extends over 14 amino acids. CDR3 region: CASSLARGLDTQYF. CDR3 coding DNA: TGCGCCAGCAGCTTGGCCAGGGGGCTAGATACGCAGTATTTT.

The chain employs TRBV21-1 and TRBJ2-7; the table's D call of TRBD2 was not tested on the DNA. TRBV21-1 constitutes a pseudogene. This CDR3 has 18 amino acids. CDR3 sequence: CASSSRVATGDLDYEQYF. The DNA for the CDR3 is TGTGCCAGCAGCAGTCGAGTAGCGACCGGGGATCTTGACTACGAGCAGTACTTC.

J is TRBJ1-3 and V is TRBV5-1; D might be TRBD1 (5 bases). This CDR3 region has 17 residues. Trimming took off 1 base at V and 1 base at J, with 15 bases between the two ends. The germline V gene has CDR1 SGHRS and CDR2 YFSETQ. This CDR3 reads CASSLFGFGGSGNTIYF. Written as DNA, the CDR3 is TGCGCCAGCAGCTTGTTCGGTTTTGGGGGGTCTGGAAACACCATATATTTT.

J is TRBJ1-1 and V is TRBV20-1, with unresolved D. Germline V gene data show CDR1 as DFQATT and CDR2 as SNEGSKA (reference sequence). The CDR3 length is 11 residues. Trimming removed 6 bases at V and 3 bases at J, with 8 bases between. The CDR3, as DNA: TGCAGTGCCGAAAGGGACACTGAAGCTTTCTTT. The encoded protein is CSAERDTEAFF.

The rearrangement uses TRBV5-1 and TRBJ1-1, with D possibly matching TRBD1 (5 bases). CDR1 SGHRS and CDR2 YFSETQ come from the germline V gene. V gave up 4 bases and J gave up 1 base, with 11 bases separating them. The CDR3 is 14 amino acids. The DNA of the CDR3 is TGCGCCAGCAGCGACGACAGTTCGAACACTGAAGCTTTCTTT. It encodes CASSDDSSNTEAFF.

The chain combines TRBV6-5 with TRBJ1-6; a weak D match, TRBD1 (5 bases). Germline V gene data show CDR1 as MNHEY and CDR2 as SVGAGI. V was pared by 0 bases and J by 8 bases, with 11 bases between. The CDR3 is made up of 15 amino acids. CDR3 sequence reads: CASSYSQGADSPLHF. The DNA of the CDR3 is TGTGCCAGCAGTTACTCGCAGGGCGCGGATTCACCCCTCCACTTT.

In nucleotides, the CDR3 is TGTGCCAGCAGACAGGACAGGGTCAACTATGGCTACACCTTC. Translated: CASRQDRVNYGYTF. The V and J genes are TRBV5-6 and TRBJ1-2, with 8 bases identical to TRBD1. V gave up 5 bases and J gave up 2 bases; unmatched junction bases: 5. Germline loops: CDR1 SGHDT, CDR2 YYEEEE. The CDR3 is 14 residues long.

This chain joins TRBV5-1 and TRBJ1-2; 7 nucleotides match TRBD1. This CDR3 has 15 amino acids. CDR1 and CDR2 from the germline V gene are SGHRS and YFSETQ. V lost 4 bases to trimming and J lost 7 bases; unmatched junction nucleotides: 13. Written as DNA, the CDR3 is TGCGCCAGCAGCCGCAACGACAGGGAGGTACGTGGCTACACCTTC. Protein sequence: CASSRNDREVRGYTF.

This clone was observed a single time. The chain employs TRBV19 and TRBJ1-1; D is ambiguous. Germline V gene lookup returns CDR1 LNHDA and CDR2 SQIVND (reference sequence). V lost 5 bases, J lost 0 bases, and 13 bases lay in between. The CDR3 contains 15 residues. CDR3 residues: CASSVTNTMNTEAFF. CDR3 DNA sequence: TGTGCCAGTAGTGTGACGAACACCATGAACACTGAAGCTTTCTTT.

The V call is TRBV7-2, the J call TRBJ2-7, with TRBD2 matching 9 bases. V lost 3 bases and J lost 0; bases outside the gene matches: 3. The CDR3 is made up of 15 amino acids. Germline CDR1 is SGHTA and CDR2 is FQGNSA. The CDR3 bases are TGTGCCAGCAGCTTTAGCGGGGGCCGCTCCTACGAGCAGTACTTC. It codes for CASSFSGGRSYEQYF.

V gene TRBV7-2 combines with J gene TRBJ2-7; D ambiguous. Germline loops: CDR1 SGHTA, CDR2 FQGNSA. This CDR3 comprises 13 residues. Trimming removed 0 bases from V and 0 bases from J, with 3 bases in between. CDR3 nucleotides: TGTGCCAGCAGCTTAGCCAGCTCCTACGAGCAGTACTTC. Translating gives CASSLASSYEQYF.

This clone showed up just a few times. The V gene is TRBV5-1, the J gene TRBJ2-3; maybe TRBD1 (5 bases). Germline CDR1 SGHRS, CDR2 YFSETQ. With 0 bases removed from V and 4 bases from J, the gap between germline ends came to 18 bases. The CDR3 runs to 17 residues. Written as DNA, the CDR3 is TGCGCCAGCAGCTTGGCGAGCGCAGGTAGGGGCGCAGATACGCAGTATTTT. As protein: CASSLASAGRGADTQYF.

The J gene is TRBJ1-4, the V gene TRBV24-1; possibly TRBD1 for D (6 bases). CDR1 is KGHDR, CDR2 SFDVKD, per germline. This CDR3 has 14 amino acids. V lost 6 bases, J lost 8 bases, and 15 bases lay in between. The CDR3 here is CATSPTGQKEKLFF. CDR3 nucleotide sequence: TGTGCCACCAGTCCTACAGGGCAAAAGGAAAAACTGTTTTTT.

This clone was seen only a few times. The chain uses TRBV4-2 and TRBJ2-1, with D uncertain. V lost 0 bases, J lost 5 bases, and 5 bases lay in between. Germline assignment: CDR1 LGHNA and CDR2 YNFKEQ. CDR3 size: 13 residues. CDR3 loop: CASSQERNNEQFF. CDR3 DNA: TGTGCCAGCAGCCAAGAAAGAAACAATGAGCAGTTCTTC.

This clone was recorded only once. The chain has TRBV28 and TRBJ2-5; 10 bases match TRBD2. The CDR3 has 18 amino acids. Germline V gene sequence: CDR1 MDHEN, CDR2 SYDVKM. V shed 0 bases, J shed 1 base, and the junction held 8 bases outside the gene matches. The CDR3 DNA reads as TGTGCCAGCAGTTTATGGGACCTAGCGGGGGATATCCAAGAGACCCAGTACTTC. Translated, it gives CASSLWDLAGDIQETQYF.

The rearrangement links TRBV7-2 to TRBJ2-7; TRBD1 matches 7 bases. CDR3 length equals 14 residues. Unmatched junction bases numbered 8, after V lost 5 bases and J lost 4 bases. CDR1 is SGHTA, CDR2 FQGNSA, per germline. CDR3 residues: CASSPGGSRYEQYF. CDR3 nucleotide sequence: TGTGCCAGCAGCCCAGGGGGAAGTAGGTACGAGCAGTACTTC.

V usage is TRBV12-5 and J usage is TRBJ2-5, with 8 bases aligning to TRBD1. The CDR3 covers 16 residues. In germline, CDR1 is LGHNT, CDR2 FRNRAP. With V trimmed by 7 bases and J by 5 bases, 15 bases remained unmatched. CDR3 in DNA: TGTGCTAGTGCCTTAGGTCCCCGACAGGGGCCGGAGACCCAGTACTTC. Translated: CASALGPRQGPETQYF.

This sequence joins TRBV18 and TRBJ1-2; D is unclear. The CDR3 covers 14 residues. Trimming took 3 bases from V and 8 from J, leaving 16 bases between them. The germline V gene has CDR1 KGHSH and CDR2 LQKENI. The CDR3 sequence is CASSPSGRFRGYTF. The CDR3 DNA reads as TGTGCCAGCTCACCGTCCGGACGGTTCCGGGGCTACACCTTC.